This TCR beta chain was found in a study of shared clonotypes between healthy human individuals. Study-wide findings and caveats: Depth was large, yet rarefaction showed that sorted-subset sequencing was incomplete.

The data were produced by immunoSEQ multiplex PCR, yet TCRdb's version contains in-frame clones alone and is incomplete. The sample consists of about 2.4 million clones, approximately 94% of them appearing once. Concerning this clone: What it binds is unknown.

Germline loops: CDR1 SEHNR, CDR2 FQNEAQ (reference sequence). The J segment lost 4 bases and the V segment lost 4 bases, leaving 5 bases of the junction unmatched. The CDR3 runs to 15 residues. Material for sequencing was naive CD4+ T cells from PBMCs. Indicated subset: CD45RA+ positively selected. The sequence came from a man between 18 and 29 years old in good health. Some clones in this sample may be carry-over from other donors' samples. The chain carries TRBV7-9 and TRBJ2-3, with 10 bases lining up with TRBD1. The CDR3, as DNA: TGTGCCAGCAGCTCGGGACAGGGGATAGCAGATACGCAGTATTTT. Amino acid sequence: CASSSGQGIADTQYF.